A selection of T cell receptor beta chains follows, all from one sample in a study of T cell responses to AZD1222 COVID-19 vaccine. Data came from immunoSEQ multiplex PCR; TCRdb stores just in-frame clones and leaves some out. The table includes tens of thousands of clones, around nine tenths detected once. Specimen: peripheral blood, collected on day 0 of AZD1222 vaccination. These TCRs come from an adult in good health. Each CDR3 is given with its conserved first and last residue. D genes are given only for firm matches. Clone size is not always given. Where it is, it says once, few, many or a class for expanded clones.

j_gene	abundance	d_gene	v_gene	CDR3aa	CDR3nt
TRBJ2-1	NA	NA	TRBV7-6	CASSPPTLDEQFF	TGTGCCAGCAGCCCACCGACCCTCGATGAGCAGTTCTTC
TRBJ1-3	NA	NA	TRBV5-4	CASSWGSGSGNTIYF	TGTGCCAGCAGCTGGGGGTCTGGCTCTGGAAACACCATATATTTT
TRBJ2-3	NA	TRBD2	TRBV6-5	CASSPTSSSTDTQYF	TGTGCCAGCAGTCCGACTAGCTCCAGCACAGATACGCAGTATTTT
TRBJ1-1	NA	NA	TRBV19	CASSIAGMNTEAFF	TGTGCCAGTAGTATAGCAGGGATGAACACTGAAGCTTTCTTT
TRBJ1-1	NA	NA	TRBV4-2	CASSQDGRGSTEAFF	TGTGCCAGCAGCCAAGACGGCCGGGGAAGCACTGAAGCTTTCTTT
TRBJ2-5	NA	NA	TRBV2	CASSFVETQYF	TGTGCCAGCAGTTTTGTCGAGACCCAGTACTTC
TRBJ1-3	few	NA	TRBV19	CATRWGWGSGNTIYF	TGTGCCACCAGATGGGGCTGGGGCTCTGGAAACACCATATATTTT
TRBJ1-4	once	NA	TRBV5-5	CASSLDLGYEKLFF	TGTGCCAGCAGCTTGGATCTGGGTTATGAAAAACTGTTTTTT
TRBJ2-1	NA	TRBD2	TRBV5-6	CASSLGTSIHEQFF	TGTGCCAGCAGCTTGGGGACTAGCATCCATGAGCAGTTCTTC
TRBJ2-3	NA	TRBD2	TRBV3-1/TRBV3-2	CASSQDVRAGGTDTQYF	TGTGCCAGCAGCCAAGATGTGAGGGCGGGAGGCACAGATACGCAGTATTTT
TRBJ2-2	NA	TRBD1	TRBV15	CATSQNRGYTGELFF	TGTGCCACCAGCCAAAACAGGGGGTACACCGGGGAGCTGTTTTTT
TRBJ1-1	NA	TRBD1	TRBV25-1	CASSAEGAMNTEAFF	TGTGCCAGCAGTGCCGAGGGGGCGATGAACACTGAAGCTTTCTTT
TRBJ2-5	NA	TRBD1	TRBV10-3	CAISPGTGLETQYF	TGTGCCATCAGCCCCGGGACAGGGCTGGAGACCCAGTACTTC
TRBJ1-3	few	NA	TRBV12-5	CASGLVRGGYSGNTIYF	TGTGCTAGTGGTTTGGTACGGGGGGGCTACTCTGGAAACACCATATATTTT
TRBJ1-2	NA	TRBD1	TRBV3-1/TRBV3-2	CASSPGQGYYGYTF	TGTGCCAGCAGCCCTGGACAGGGGTACTATGGCTACACCTTC
TRBJ2-6	NA	NA	TRBV7-6	CASSFTDTGANVLTF	TGTGCCAGCAGCTTTACAGATACCGGGGCCAACGTCCTGACTTTC
TRBJ1-2	NA	TRBD1	TRBV5-4	CASSLGQTVGNYGYTF	TGTGCCAGCAGCCTGGGACAGACGGTGGGGAACTATGGCTACACCTTC
TRBJ1-1	NA	NA	TRBV28	CASSLSNTEAFF	TGTGCCAGCAGCCTGTCGAACACTGAAGCTTTCTTT
TRBJ2-4	once	TRBD1	TRBV28	CASSPISGTGGLNIQYF	TGTGCCAGCAGCCCTATCTCCGGGACAGGGGGCTTAAACATTCAGTACTTC
TRBJ1-1	NA	NA	TRBV11-2	CASSLGQVNTEAFF	TGTGCCAGCAGCTTAGGCCAGGTGAACACTGAAGCTTTCTTT
TRBJ2-7	NA	NA	TRBV6-5	CASSYGTGTYEQYF	TGTGCCAGCAGCTACGGGACGGGAACCTACGAGCAGTACTTC
TRBJ2-1	NA	NA	TRBV11-2	CASSHKGGNNEQFF	TGTGCCAGCAGCCACAAGGGGGGGAACAATGAGCAGTTCTTC
TRBJ1-2	NA	NA	TRBV11-2	CASSFNSAGYTF	TGTGCCAGCAGCTTCAACTCGGCCGGCTACACCTTC
TRBJ2-7	NA	NA	TRBV18	CASSPGVGPYEQYF	TGTGCCAGCTCACCTGGGGTAGGGCCCTACGAGCAGTACTTC
TRBJ2-7	NA	TRBD1	TRBV2	CASRNSPGQVPYEQYF	TGTGCCAGCAGAAACTCCCCGGGACAGGTCCCCTACGAGCAGTACTTC
TRBJ2-7	NA	TRBD1	TRBV10-2	CASSVPPGTGREQYF	TGCGCCAGCAGTGTCCCCCCCGGGACAGGCCGCGAGCAGTACTTC
TRBJ2-3	NA	NA	TRBV9	CASSVVGGAATQYF	TGTGCCAGCAGCGTAGTGGGGGGGGCAGCAACGCAGTATTTT
TRBJ2-6	NA	NA	TRBV9	CASSPSSSGANVLTF	TGTGCCAGCAGCCCCTCGAGCTCCGGGGCCAACGTCCTGACTTTC
TRBJ2-5	NA	NA	TRBV4-2	CASSQDRTAQETQYF	TGTGCCAGCAGCCAAGATCGGACAGCACAAGAGACCCAGTACTTC
TRBJ1-1	NA	NA	TRBV4-1	CASSQVTGNTEAFF	TGCGCCAGCAGCCAAGTAACGGGGAACACTGAAGCTTTCTTT
TRBJ1-1	once	NA	TRBV7-9	CASSLAGQSEAFF	TGTGCCAGCAGCTTAGCAGGACAGTCTGAAGCTTTCTTT
TRBJ2-1	NA	NA	TRBV2	CASSEMAAYNEQFF	TGTGCCAGCAGTGAGATGGCAGCCTACAATGAGCAGTTCTTC
TRBJ1-2	NA	NA	TRBV5-1	CASSLEGVNGYTF	TGCGCCAGCAGCTTGGAAGGGGTCAACGGCTACACCTTC
TRBJ1-3	NA	NA	TRBV4-2	CASSQEQGSGNTIYF	TGTGCCAGCAGCCAAGAGCAGGGAAGTGGAAACACCATATATTTT
TRBJ2-3	NA	NA	TRBV2	CASYRLDTQYF	TGTGCCAGCTATCGGTTAGATACGCAGTATTTT
TRBJ2-1	NA	NA	TRBV19	CASSPRDGANNEQFF	TGTGCCAGTAGTCCCAGGGACGGCGCAAATAATGAGCAGTTCTTC
TRBJ2-2	NA	NA	TRBV6-5	CASSYSIQQELFF	TGTGCCAGCAGTTACTCGATCCAACAAGAGCTGTTTTTT
TRBJ2-7	once	NA	TRBV5-1	CASSLGDKGGEQYF	TGCGCCAGCAGCTTGGGGGACAAAGGGGGCGAGCAGTACTTC
TRBJ1-3	NA	NA	TRBV30	CAWEDHSGNTIYF	TGTGCCTGGGAGGATCACTCTGGAAACACCATATATTTT
TRBJ2-1	NA	NA	TRBV2	CASSDIGITGEQFF	TGTGCCAGCAGCGATATCGGGATTACGGGTGAGCAGTTCTTC
TRBJ1-1	NA	NA	TRBV5-4	CASSHGGNTEAFF	TGTGCCAGCAGCCACGGAGGGAACACTGAAGCTTTCTTT
TRBJ1-3	NA	TRBD1	TRBV5-1	CASRQGPPFVGNTIYF	TGCGCCAGCAGACAGGGGCCCCCTTTCGTTGGAAACACCATATATTTT
TRBJ1-1	once	TRBD1	TRBV4-1	CASSQEGTVNTEAFF	TGCGCCAGCAGCCAAGAGGGGACAGTGAACACTGAAGCTTTCTTT
TRBJ2-7	few	NA	TRBV5-1	CASSLGAGSVEQYF	TGCGCCAGCAGCTTGGGAGCAGGGTCGGTGGAGCAGTACTTC
TRBJ1-1	NA	NA	TRBV19	CASSKDSEAFF	TGTGCCAGTAGTAAAGACAGTGAAGCTTTCTTT
TRBJ1-5	NA	NA	TRBV20-1	CSASEYDQPQHF	TGCAGTGCTAGTGAATATGATCAGCCCCAGCATTTT
TRBJ2-2	NA	NA	TRBV6-5	CASRLRQNTGELFF	TGTGCCAGCAGACTACGACAGAACACCGGGGAGCTGTTTTTT
TRBJ1-1	NA	NA	TRBV28	CASSSYTEAFF	TGTGCCAGCAGCTCATACACTGAAGCTTTCTTT
TRBJ1-4	NA	NA	TRBV18	CASSPSDLSDSPGSGEKLFF	TGTGCCAGCTCACCATCGGACCTTTCGGACAGCCCAGGTTCTGGTGAAAAACTGTTTTTT
TRBJ2-5	NA	TRBD2	TRBV7-2	CASSPGTRSGDQETQYF	TGTGCCAGCAGCCCAGGGACTAGGAGTGGGGACCAAGAGACCCAGTACTTC
TRBJ2-3	NA	NA	TRBV4-1	CASSRVVGLDTQYF	TGCGCCAGCAGCCGCGTGGTCGGTCTGGATACGCAGTATTTT